The T cell receptor (beta chain) described here comes from a study of human T cells and chemical hapten exposure. TCRdb reprocessed the RACE reads with MiXCR, giving one entry per CDR3 protein. The table lists 95,000 to 150,000 distinct CDR3 sequences, roughly 13% of them singletons. V was clipped by 4 bases and J by 12 bases; unmatched bases: 9. This CDR3 region has 13 residues. From germline, CDR1 is MDHEN and CDR2 SYDVKM. The time point here: patch test 1, 2 weeks after DPC sensitization. Documented treatment: therapeutic diphenylcyclopropenone sensitization with weekly scalp DPC. Blood sampling occurred before each patch-test application. This clonotype was seen a few times.

The receptor was derived from a man in his late teens or twenties with alopecia areata. Some clones in this sample may be carry-over from other donors' samples. Here the sequenced sample was whole blood, taken in connection with sensitization to the hapten diphenylcyclopropenone (DPC). The chain couples TRBV28 to TRBJ1-1; 9 positions match TRBD1. The CDR3 coding sequence is TGTGCCAGCAGTTACGGACAGGGGCAGCTAACTTTCTTT. This encodes CASSYGQGQLTFF.